A selection of T cell receptor beta chains follows, all from one sample in a study of cytomegalovirus exposure and HLA in healthy donors. The protocol was immunoSEQ multiplex PCR, while the TCRdb copy is restricted to in-frame clones and leaves out a portion. Of tens of thousands of clones listed, 80% to 90% were seen once; the top ten hold roughly 5.3%. The sequencing sample was made of PBMCs. Every receptor here comes from a woman between 18 and 29 years old in good health and CMV-seropositive. The CDR3 runs from the conserved cysteine through the conserved F or W. A D gene is named only where the DNA matches it firmly. Part of the rows lack a size; the others show once, few, many or a class for expanded clones.

v_gene,len,d_gene,j_gene,abundance,CDR3aa,CDR3nt
TRBV12-5,16,-,TRBJ1-4,-,CASGPLFSGYSEKLFF,TGTGCTAGTGGTCCCCTTTTCTCTGGCTACAGTGAAAAACTGTTTTTT
TRBV7-9,19,TRBD2,TRBJ2-1,once,CASSPAPGTSVLSYNEQFF,TGTGCCAGCAGCCCGGCCCCCGGGACTAGCGTGTTGTCCTACAATGAGCAGTTCTTC
TRBV7-6,18,TRBD1,TRBJ1-1,once,CASSLAFPGTEENTEAFF,TGTGCCAGCAGCTTAGCCTTCCCCGGGACAGAGGAGAACACTGAAGCTTTCTTT
TRBV7-2,14,-,TRBJ2-5,-,CASSLAGLQETQYF,TGTGCCAGCAGCTTAGCGGGACTTCAAGAGACCCAGTACTTC
TRBV2,14,TRBD1,TRBJ1-4,few,CASSVGQDNEKLFF,TGTGCCAGCAGTGTGGGACAGGATAATGAAAAACTGTTTTTT
TRBV2,16,TRBD2,TRBJ2-1,once,CASNPSTSGTYNEQFF,TGTGCCAGCAACCCCTCGACTAGCGGAACCTACAATGAGCAGTTCTTC
TRBV5-1,13,-,TRBJ2-7,-,CASSFQGIKEQYF,TGCGCCAGCAGCTTCCAGGGGATAAAAGAGCAGTACTTC
TRBV6-1,15,TRBD2,TRBJ2-7,-,CASREGLASSYEQYF,TGTGCCAGCAGGGAGGGACTAGCGAGCTCCTACGAGCAGTACTTC
TRBV5-4,13,-,TRBJ1-1,-,CASSPPGEGRDFF,TGTGCCAGCAGCCCCCCCGGGGAGGGTAGGGATTTCTTT
TRBV7-6,14,-,TRBJ1-1,-,CASSALKSNTEAFF,TGTGCCAGCAGTGCCCTAAAGTCAAACACTGAAGCTTTCTTT
TRBV29-1,11,-,TRBJ1-2,-,CSAVDSGGYTF,TGCAGCGCCGTGGACAGTGGAGGCTACACCTTC
TRBV13,13,-,TRBJ1-1,-,CASSFGRYTEAFF,TGTGCCAGCAGCTTTGGGCGATACACTGAAGCTTTCTTT
TRBV7-9,12,-,TRBJ2-5,-,CASRDSKETQYF,TGTGCCAGCAGGGACAGCAAAGAGACCCAGTACTTC
TRBV19,15,TRBD1,TRBJ1-2,-,CASSLRQGTVYGYTF,TGTGCCAGTAGTCTTCGACAGGGGACGGTCTATGGCTACACCTTC
TRBV6-6,13,TRBD1,TRBJ1-1,-,CASSYGGTAEAFF,TGTGCCAGCAGTTACGGGGGGACAGCCGAAGCTTTCTTT
TRBV19,14,TRBD1,TRBJ1-1,-,CASSGDRLNTEAFF,TGTGCCAGTAGTGGGGACAGGCTAAACACTGAAGCTTTCTTT
TRBV4-1,13,-,TRBJ2-5,-,CASSQGWGETQYF,TGCGCCAGCAGCCAAGGGTGGGGCGAGACCCAGTACTTC
TRBV19,16,TRBD1,TRBJ1-2,-,CASSSWRGTGIGGYTF,TGTGCCAGTTCCTCTTGGAGGGGGACAGGGATCGGGGGCTACACCTTC
TRBV28,17,-,TRBJ1-5,-,CASSPNGQGWSNQPQHF,TGTGCCAGCAGTCCAAACGGCCAGGGGTGGAGCAATCAGCCCCAGCATTTT
TRBV28,15,-,TRBJ2-7,-,CASSSPAGWIYEQYF,TGTGCCAGCAGTTCCCCGGCAGGGTGGATCTACGAGCAGTACTTC
TRBV27,13,-,TRBJ2-3,-,CASRISSTDTQYF,TGTGCCAGCAGAATCTCTAGCACAGATACGCAGTATTTT
TRBV28,16,TRBD2,TRBJ2-5,once,CASSLSLLAVQETQYF,TGTGCCAGCAGTTTATCCCTACTAGCGGTCCAAGAGACCCAGTACTTC
TRBV6-1,16,-,TRBJ1-3,-,CASSAPGTPSGNTIYF,TGTGCCAGCAGTGCCCCAGGAACACCCTCGGGAAACACCATATATTTT
TRBV5-1,13,-,TRBJ2-7,-,CASSLAPVYEQYF,TGCGCCAGCAGCTTGGCCCCCGTCTACGAGCAGTACTTC
TRBV5-6,14,TRBD2,TRBJ2-1,once,CASSFSGSYNEQFF,TGTGCCAGCAGCTTTAGCGGGTCCTACAATGAGCAGTTCTTC
TRBV6-5,14,-,TRBJ2-5,-,CASSYGRAQETQYF,TGTGCCAGCAGTTACGGGCGGGCCCAAGAGACCCAGTACTTC
TRBV7-9,16,-,TRBJ2-3,once,CASSSHSGKSTDTQYF,TGTGCCAGCAGCTCACATAGCGGAAAGAGCACAGATACGCAGTATTTT
TRBV10-1,13,-,TRBJ1-1,-,CASSETINTEAFF,TGCGCCAGCAGTGAGACTATTAACACTGAAGCTTTCTTT
TRBV5-6,15,-,TRBJ2-7,-,CASSSTRIGANEQYF,TGTGCCAGCAGCTCCACTCGTATAGGGGCCAACGAGCAGTACTTC
TRBV5-1,16,TRBD1,TRBJ2-7,-,CASSLGDRERVGKQYF,TGCGCCAGCAGCTTGGGTGACAGGGAACGGGTTGGAAAGCAGTACTTC
TRBV5-1,15,TRBD1,TRBJ1-4,-,CASSLADRVNEKLFF,TGCGCCAGCAGCTTGGCGGACAGGGTTAATGAAAAACTGTTTTTT
TRBV7-8,17,TRBD2,TRBJ2-7,-,CASSLVAGGPSIYEQYF,TGTGCCAGCAGCTTAGTAGCGGGAGGCCCTTCAATTTACGAGCAGTACTTC
TRBV25-1,16,TRBD1,TRBJ2-1,once,CASSRTGLSSYNEQFF,TGTGCCAGCAGCCGGACAGGCCTTAGCTCCTACAATGAGCAGTTCTTC
TRBV13,17,-,TRBJ1-6,-,CASSLGGPWSYNSPLHF,TGTGCCAGCAGCTTAGGTGGGCCTTGGTCCTATAATTCACCCCTCCACTTT
TRBV7-8,15,TRBD1,TRBJ1-6,-,CASSLNRGVNSPLHF,TGTGCCAGCAGCCTAAACAGGGGGGTTAATTCACCCCTCCACTTT
TRBV5-1,14,TRBD1,TRBJ2-7,-,CASRDGTGPYEQYF,TGCGCCAGCAGGGACGGGACAGGTCCCTACGAGCAGTACTTC
TRBV9,15,TRBD1,TRBJ1-1,-,CASREITGGNTEAFF,TGTGCCAGCAGAGAAATTACAGGGGGGAACACTGAAGCTTTCTTT
TRBV19,15,-,TRBJ2-4,-,CASSMGQGSWNIQYF,TGTGCCAGTAGTATGGGGCAGGGTAGTTGGAACATTCAGTACTTC
TRBV6-1,15,TRBD1,TRBJ2-2,-,CASSEGQGASGELFF,TGTGCCAGCAGTGAGGGGCAGGGGGCGAGCGGGGAGCTGTTTTTT